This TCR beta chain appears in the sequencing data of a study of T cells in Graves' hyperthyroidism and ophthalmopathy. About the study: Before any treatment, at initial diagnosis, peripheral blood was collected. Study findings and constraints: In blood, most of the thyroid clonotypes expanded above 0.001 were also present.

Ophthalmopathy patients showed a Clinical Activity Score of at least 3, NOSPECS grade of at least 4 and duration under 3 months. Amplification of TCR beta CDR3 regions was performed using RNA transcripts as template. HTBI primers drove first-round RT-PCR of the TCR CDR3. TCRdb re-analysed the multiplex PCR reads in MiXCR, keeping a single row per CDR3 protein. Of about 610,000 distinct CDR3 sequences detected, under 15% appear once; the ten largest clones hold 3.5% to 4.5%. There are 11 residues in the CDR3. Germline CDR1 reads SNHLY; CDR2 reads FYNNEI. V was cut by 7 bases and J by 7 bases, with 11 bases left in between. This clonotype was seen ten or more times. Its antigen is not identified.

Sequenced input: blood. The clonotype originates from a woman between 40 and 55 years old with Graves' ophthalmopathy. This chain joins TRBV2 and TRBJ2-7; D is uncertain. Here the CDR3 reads CASTPEREQYF. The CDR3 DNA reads TGTGCCAGCACGCCGGAACGGGAGCAGTACTTC.